This T cell receptor (beta chain) came from a study of response to subunit inactivated influenza vaccine. This clonotype was seen more than once but under ten times. Germline assignment: CDR1 SQVTM and CDR2 ANQGSEA. Trimming took off 5 bases at V and 6 bases at J, with 14 bases between the two ends. CDR3 length equals 13 residues. TCRdb ran MiXCR on the RT-PCR reads and lists one entry per CDR3 protein. The sample yields hundreds of thousands of distinct CDR3 sequences, 15% to 17% seen once. V and J are TRBV29-1 and TRBJ2-1, with D possibly TRBD1 on 8 matching bases. The source material was PBMCs from blood, sampled about 12 days after vaccination. This sequence was found in a man aged 50 to 60 who received an inactivated influenza vaccine. CDR3: CSVRTGGANEQFF. CDR3 nucleotide sequence: TGCAGCGTTCGAACAGGGGGGGCCAATGAGCAGTTCTTC.